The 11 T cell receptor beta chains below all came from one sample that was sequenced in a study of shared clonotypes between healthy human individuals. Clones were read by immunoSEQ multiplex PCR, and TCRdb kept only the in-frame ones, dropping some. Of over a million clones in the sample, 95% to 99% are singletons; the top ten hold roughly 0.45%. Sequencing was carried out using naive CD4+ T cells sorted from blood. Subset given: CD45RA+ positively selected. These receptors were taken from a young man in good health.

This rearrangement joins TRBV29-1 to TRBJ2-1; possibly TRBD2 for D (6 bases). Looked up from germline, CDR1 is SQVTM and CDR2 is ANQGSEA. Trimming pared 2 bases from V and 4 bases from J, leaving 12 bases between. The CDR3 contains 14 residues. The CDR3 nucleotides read TGCAGCGTTGAACTGGCGGGAAGTTACAATGAGCAGTTCTTC. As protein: CSVELAGSYNEQFF.

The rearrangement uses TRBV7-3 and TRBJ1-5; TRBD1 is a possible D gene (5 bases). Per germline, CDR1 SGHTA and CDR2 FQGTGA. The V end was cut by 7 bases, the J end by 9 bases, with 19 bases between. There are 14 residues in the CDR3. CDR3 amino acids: CASTIAWGYRPQHF. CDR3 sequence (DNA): TGTGCCAGCACCATAGCGTGGGGGTATCGGCCCCAGCATTTT.

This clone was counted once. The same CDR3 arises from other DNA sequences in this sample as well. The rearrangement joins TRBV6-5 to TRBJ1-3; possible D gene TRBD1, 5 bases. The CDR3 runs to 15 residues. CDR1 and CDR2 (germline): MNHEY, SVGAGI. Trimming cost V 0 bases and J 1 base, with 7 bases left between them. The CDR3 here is CASSYSQGSGNTIYF. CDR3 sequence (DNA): TGTGCCAGCAGTTACTCGCAGGGATCTGGAAACACCATATATTTT.

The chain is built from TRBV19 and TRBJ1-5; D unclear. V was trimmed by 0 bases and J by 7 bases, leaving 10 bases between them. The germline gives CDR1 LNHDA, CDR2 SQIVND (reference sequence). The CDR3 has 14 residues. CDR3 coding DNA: TGTGCCAGTAGTATAGATCCGGAGGCCCAGCCCCAGCATTTT. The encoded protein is CASSIDPEAQPQHF.

DNA of the CDR3: TGTGCCAGCAGCCCGGGACTTCCCGAGACCCAGTACTTC. Translated: CASSPGLPETQYF. This sequence joins TRBV11-2 and TRBJ2-5, with D tentatively TRBD2 (6 bases). The CDR3 totals 13 residues. The V end was cut by 5 bases, the J end by 5 bases, with 12 bases between. Germline V gives CDR1 SGHAT, CDR2 FQNNGV.

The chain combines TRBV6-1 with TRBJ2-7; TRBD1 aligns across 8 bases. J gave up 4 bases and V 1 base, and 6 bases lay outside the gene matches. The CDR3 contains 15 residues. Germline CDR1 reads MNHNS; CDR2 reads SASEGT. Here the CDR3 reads CASSEEYRTGYEQYF. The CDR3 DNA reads TGTGCCAGCAGTGAAGAGTATAGGACAGGGTACGAGCAGTACTTC.

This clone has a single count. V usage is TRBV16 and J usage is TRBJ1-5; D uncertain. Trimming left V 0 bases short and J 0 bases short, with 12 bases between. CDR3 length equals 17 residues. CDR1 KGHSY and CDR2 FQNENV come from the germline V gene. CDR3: CASSQSDGLHSNQPQHF. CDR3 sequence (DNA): TGTGCCAGCAGCCAATCGGACGGACTCCATAGCAATCAGCCCCAGCATTTT.

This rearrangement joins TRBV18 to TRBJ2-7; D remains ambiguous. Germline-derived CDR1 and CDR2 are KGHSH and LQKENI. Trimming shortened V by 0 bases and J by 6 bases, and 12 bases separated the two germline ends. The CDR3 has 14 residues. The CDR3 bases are TGTGCCAGCTCACCACCGAGCCGCGCCAGCGAGCAGTACTTC. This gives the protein CASSPPSRASEQYF.

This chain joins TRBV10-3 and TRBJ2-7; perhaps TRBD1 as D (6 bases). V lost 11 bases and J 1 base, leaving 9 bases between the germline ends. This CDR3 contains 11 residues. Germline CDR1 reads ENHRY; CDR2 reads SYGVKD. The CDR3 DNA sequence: TGTGCCGGAGGACAGTCCTACGAGCAGTACTTC. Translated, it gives CAGGQSYEQYF.

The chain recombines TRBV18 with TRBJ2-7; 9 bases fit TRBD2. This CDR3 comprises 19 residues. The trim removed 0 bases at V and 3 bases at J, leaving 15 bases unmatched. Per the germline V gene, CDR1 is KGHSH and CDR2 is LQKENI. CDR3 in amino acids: CASSPPSGSGSGPLYEQYF. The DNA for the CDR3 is TGTGCCAGCTCACCACCGTCGGGTAGCGGGAGTGGTCCCCTCTACGAGCAGTACTTC.

The CDR3 DNA reads TGTGCCAGCAGTTCGGGACTGATGAACACTGAAGCTTTCTTT. Translation: CASSSGLMNTEAFF. The J gene is TRBJ1-1, the V gene TRBV28, with a weak D call TRBD1 (5 bases). The V end was cut by 4 bases, the J end by 0 bases, with 9 bases between. This CDR3 has 14 residues. Germline V CDR1 and CDR2: MDHEN, SYDVKM.